These 26 T cell receptor beta chains share one sample of origin, sequenced in a study of blood T cell repertoires in COVID-19. Assay: immunoSEQ multiplex PCR; the TCRdb copy retains only in-frame clones and omits some. Of some 340,000 clones listed, 80% to 85% are singletons. Sample: PBMCs or T cells enriched from blood (not recorded which). The receptors come from a woman aged 45-65 years who had recovered from COVID-19.

V is TRBV28 and J is TRBJ2-4; D might be TRBD1 (6 bases). CDR1 and CDR2 (germline): MDHEN, SYDVKM. There are 15 residues in the CDR3. The ends were cut back, 5 bases at V and 1 base at J, with 12 bases in the middle. The DNA for the CDR3 is TGTGCCAGCAGTCCCGGGACATTGGCCAAAAACATTCAGTACTTC. Translation gives CASSPGTLAKNIQYF.

The sample holds one count of this clone. V and J are TRBV28 and TRBJ1-1; a possible D gene is TRBD1 (5 bases). Deletions cut 3 bases from V and 1 base from J, with 9 bases between. Germline CDR1 reads MDHEN; CDR2 reads SYDVKM. CDR3 size: 14 residues. This chain's CDR3 is CASSFGGKNTEAFF. CDR3 sequence (DNA): TGTGCCAGCAGTTTTGGGGGGAAGAACACTGAAGCTTTCTTT.

This clone was detected only once. The V call is TRBV28, the J call TRBJ1-2; a possible D gene is TRBD1 (5 bases). Germline values: CDR1 MDHEN, CDR2 SYDVKM. Trimming took 5 bases from V and 4 from J, leaving 11 bases between them. This CDR3 comprises 13 residues. CDR3 DNA sequence: TGTGCCAGCAGTCAGGGTTATGTCTATGGCTACACCTTC. Translation gives CASSQGYVYGYTF.

This clone has a handful of counts. CDR3 sequence (DNA): TGTGCCAGCAGTCTTTCCGGGACAGGCACTTACTATGGCTACACCTTC. The encoded protein is CASSLSGTGTYYGYTF. This chain uses TRBV7-8 with TRBJ1-2, with 8 nucleotides matching TRBD1. V shed 6 bases and J 3 bases; nucleotides not matched to a gene: 12. Germline V gives CDR1 SGHVS, CDR2 FQNEAQ. The CDR3 totals 16 residues.

The J gene is TRBJ1-1, the V gene TRBV12-5; D is uncertain. The CDR3 has 13 amino acids. The V end was cut by 6 bases, the J end by 0 bases, with 8 bases between. Germline loops: CDR1 LGHNT, CDR2 FRNRAP. The CDR3 protein is CASGPSLNTEAFF. In nucleotides, the CDR3 is TGTGCTAGTGGCCCCTCGTTGAACACTGAAGCTTTCTTT.

This chain connects TRBV27 to TRBJ1-1; 10 bases are shared with TRBD1. CDR3 length equals 15 residues. V shed 5 bases and J 5 bases; nucleotides not matched to a gene: 8. The germline V gene has CDR1 MNHEY and CDR2 SMNVEV (reference sequence). CDR3 in amino acids: CASSPPPGQGTEAFF. In DNA form, the CDR3 reads TGTGCCAGCAGTCCCCCCCCGGGACAGGGGACTGAAGCTTTCTTT.

The V gene is TRBV27, the J gene TRBJ2-7; 7 bases fit TRBD1. Germline V lookup: CDR1 MNHEY, CDR2 SMNVEV (reference sequence). The ends lost 5 bases at V and 3 bases at J; junction bases unmatched: 4. The CDR3 is made up of 13 amino acids. The CDR3 region has the DNA TGTGCCAGCAGTACAGGGGCGTTCTACGAGCAGTACTTC. Its translation: CASSTGAFYEQYF.

The rearrangement links TRBV13 to TRBJ2-7; 12 bases are shared with TRBD2. Germline trimming cut 5 bases from V and 4 bases from J; bases unmatched to any gene: 12. CDR3 length: 17 residues. CDR1 is PRHDT and CDR2 is FYEKMQ in the germline V gene (reference sequence). The CDR3 region is CASSPRTSGAPGYEQYF. The CDR3 bases are TGTGCCAGCAGCCCCAGGACTAGCGGGGCCCCAGGGTACGAGCAGTACTTC. Full variable domain (remainder filled in from reference TRBV13 and TRBJ2-7): AAGVIQSPRHLIKEKRETATLKCYPIPRHDTVYWYQQGPGQDPQFLISFYEKMQSDKGSIPDRFSAQQFSDYHSELNMSSLELGDSALYFCASSPRTSGAPGYEQYFGPGTRLTVT.

The J gene is TRBJ2-1, the V gene TRBV25-1; unclear D gene. In germline, CDR1 is MGHDK, CDR2 SYGVNS. CDR3 size: 18 residues. The V end was cut by 1 base, the J end by 7 bases, with 23 bases between. DNA for the CDR3: TGTGCCAGCAGTGAATCGACGGCGATGCGTGGCAGGATTAATGAGCAGTTCTTC. It codes for CASSESTAMRGRINEQFF.

This clone was found a few times. The CDR3 loop reads CASRETANYGYTF. The CDR3 nucleotides read TGTGCCAGCAGGGAGACAGCTAACTATGGCTACACCTTC. The rearrangement links TRBV13 to TRBJ1-2; the D gene is possibly TRBD1 (5 bases). Germline-derived CDR1 and CDR2 are PRHDT and FYEKMQ (reference sequence). This CDR3 contains 13 residues. Trimming took 6 bases from V and 0 from J, leaving 8 bases between them. The full variable domain, its missing parts supplied by reference TRBV13 and TRBJ1-2, is AAGVIQSPRHLIKEKRETATLKCYPIPRHDTVYWYQQGPGQDPQFLISFYEKMQSDKGSIPDRFSAQQFSDYHSELNMSSLELGDSALYFCASRETANYGYTFGSGTRLTVV.

This chain uses TRBV5-1 with TRBJ2-2, with 10 bases aligning to TRBD2. With 0 bases clipped from V and 2 bases from J, the junction kept 7 bases outside the gene matches. Germline V gene sequence: CDR1 SGHRS, CDR2 YFSETQ. This CDR3 comprises 18 residues. CDR3 DNA sequence: TGCGCCAGCAGCTTGGGTATAGCGGGGGGCCCAAACACCGGGGAGCTGTTTTTT. Encoded protein: CASSLGIAGGPNTGELFF.

The rearrangement uses TRBV19 and TRBJ1-2; D unresolved. This CDR3 comprises 14 residues. The germline V and J ends were trimmed by 3 bases and 4 bases, with 12 bases remaining between them. In germline, CDR1 is LNHDA, CDR2 SQIVND (reference sequence). CDR3: CASSIGGISYGYTF. DNA of the CDR3: TGTGCCAGTAGTATCGGCGGGATTTCCTATGGCTACACCTTC.

The rearrangement joins TRBV27 to TRBJ2-7; 8 bases are shared with TRBD1. V lost 5 bases, J lost 2 bases, and 5 bases stayed unmatched. Germline V gene lookup returns CDR1 MNHEY and CDR2 SMNVEV (reference sequence). CDR3 length: 14 residues. The CDR3 bases are TGTGCCAGCAGTAACTGGGACAGGACCTACGAGCAGTACTTC. It is translated as CASSNWDRTYEQYF.

V gene TRBV27 combines with J gene TRBJ2-1, with TRBD1 matching over 7 bases. V lost 5 bases and J lost 6; bases outside the gene matches: 16. The length of the CDR3 is 17 residues. Germline values: CDR1 MNHEY, CDR2 SMNVEV (reference sequence). The CDR3 is CASSRSPTGTEINEQFF. In DNA form, the CDR3 reads TGTGCCAGCAGTCGCTCGCCTACCGGGACAGAGATCAATGAGCAGTTCTTC.

This chain joins TRBV5-4 and TRBJ1-1; tentative D call: TRBD1 (5 bases). The V gene's germline CDR1 is SGHNT and CDR2 YYREEE (reference sequence). Deletions cut 5 bases from V and 2 bases from J, with 13 bases between. The CDR3 runs 14 residues. The CDR3 is CASRIDRGNTEAFF. CDR3 DNA: TGTGCCAGCAGGATAGACAGAGGAAACACTGAAGCTTTCTTT.

In this sample, this clone turned up once. The rearrangement uses TRBV7-2 and TRBJ1-3; maybe TRBD1 (5 bases). This CDR3 contains 16 residues. The germline V gene encodes CDR1 SGHTA and CDR2 FQGNSA. V was cut by 3 bases and J by 0 bases, with 12 bases left in between. CDR3 residues: CASSFLGALSGNTIYF. In DNA, the CDR3 is TGTGCCAGCAGCTTCCTAGGGGCTCTCTCTGGAAACACCATATATTTT.

About this clone: This CDR3 is also generated by other DNA sequences in the sample. The CDR3 region is CASSSSSGIPNYGYTF. DNA of the CDR3: TGTGCCAGTAGTTCCTCTTCGGGGATACCTAACTATGGCTACACCTTC. The chain couples TRBV19 to TRBJ1-2, with unresolved D. V gave up 5 bases and J gave up 0 bases, with 16 bases separating them. The V gene's germline CDR1 is LNHDA and CDR2 SQIVND (reference sequence). The CDR3 loop spans 16 amino acids.

The chain couples TRBV5-1 to TRBJ1-6; maybe TRBD1 (6 bases). CDR3 length equals 15 residues. The V gene's germline CDR1 is SGHRS and CDR2 YFSETQ. V lost 3 bases and J lost 7, with 14 bases in between. CDR3 DNA: TGCGCCAGCAGCTCGTCACAGGGAAGCAATTCACCCCTCCACTTT. This encodes CASSSSQGSNSPLHF.

The chain joins TRBV7-8 to TRBJ1-5, with unresolved D. Looked up from germline, CDR1 is SGHVS and CDR2 is FQNEAQ. V was shortened by 1 base and J by 4 bases, with 5 bases between the two germline ends. The CDR3 runs 13 residues. CDR3 protein: CASSLDRNQPQHF. The CDR3 DNA is TGTGCCAGCAGCTTAGACAGAAATCAGCCCCAGCATTTT.

The V and J genes are TRBV20-1 and TRBJ2-7, with D possibly matching TRBD2 (5 bases). CDR1 and CDR2 from the germline V gene are DFQATT and SNEGSKA (reference sequence). The V and J ends lost 3 bases and 3 bases respectively, with 12 bases between them. The CDR3 spans 13 residues. The CDR3 is CSASWGTSYEQYF. CDR3 DNA: TGCAGTGCTAGTTGGGGAACTAGCTACGAGCAGTACTTC.

DNA for the CDR3: TGTGCCAGCAGCGAGGGGGAATATGAAAAACTGTTTTTT. As protein: CASSEGEYEKLFF. This rearrangement joins TRBV11-3 to TRBJ1-4; tentative D call: TRBD1 (6 bases). Trimming took off 5 bases at V and 6 bases at J, with 10 bases between the two ends. CDR1 SGHNT and CDR2 YENEEA come from the germline V gene. The CDR3 length is 13 residues.

V usage is TRBV11-3 and J usage is TRBJ2-1, with D tentatively TRBD2 (6 bases). With 4 bases removed from V and 10 bases from J, the gap between germline ends came to 26 bases. Germline CDR1 reads SGHNT; CDR2 reads YENEEA. This CDR3 spans 17 amino acids. CDR3 DNA: TGTGCCAGCAGCTCGCCAGCCGGGACTCCGGTCGGGGGAGAGCAGTTCTTC. Residues: CASSSPAGTPVGGEQFF.

The DNA for the CDR3 is TGTGCCAGCAGCGCCCTAGCGGGAGGGCCTAGTGAGACCCAGTACTTC. Translation gives CASSALAGGPSETQYF. The chain recombines TRBV7-8 with TRBJ2-5; 12 nucleotides line up with TRBD2. Trimming cost V 5 bases and J 5 bases; bases outside gene matches: 9. In germline, CDR1 is SGHVS, CDR2 FQNEAQ. This CDR3 comprises 16 residues.

This rearrangement joins TRBV5-4 to TRBJ2-1, with 11 nucleotides matching TRBD2. Germline assignment: CDR1 SGHNT and CDR2 YYREEE (reference sequence). Trimming removed 6 bases from V and 8 bases from J; junction bases left unmatched: 10. CDR3 size: 15 residues. CDR3 protein: CASTLSGRAFDEQFF. The CDR3 DNA sequence: TGTGCCAGCACCCTTAGCGGGAGGGCCTTCGATGAGCAGTTCTTC.

The genes are TRBV4-2 and TRBJ2-2; 11 nucleotides line up with TRBD2. The V and J ends lost 0 bases and 0 bases, in that order; junction bases with no gene match: 3. Germline V gives CDR1 LGHNA, CDR2 YNFKEQ. This CDR3 is 18 amino acids long. The CDR3 DNA reads TGTGCCAGCAGCCAAGAGGCTAGCGGGGGGTCGAACACCGGGGAGCTGTTTTTT. Protein sequence: CASSQEASGGSNTGELFF.

The chain recombines TRBV30 with TRBJ1-1; D is possibly TRBD1 (5 bases). Germline V lookup: CDR1 GTSNPN, CDR2 SVGIG (reference sequence). CDR3 length: 11 residues. The V and J ends lost 4 bases and 3 bases respectively, with 6 bases between them. CDR3 sequence (DNA): TGTGCCTGGAAGGGGTACACTGAAGCTTTCTTT. Protein sequence: CAWKGYTEAFF.